The 32 T cell receptor beta chains listed next were all sequenced from one sample in a study of blood T cell repertoires in COVID-19. Using immunoSEQ multiplex PCR, the repertoire was profiled, and TCRdb retains in-frame clones only, with some absent. The profile shows 250,000 to 350,000 clones, about nine tenths of them singletons. Specimen: peripheral blood. Receptors were obtained from a woman aged 40-49 years who had recovered from COVID-19.

This clone was seen once. The chain joins TRBV24-1 to TRBJ2-7; TRBD1 aligns across 11 bases. The germline gives CDR1 KGHDR, CDR2 SFDVKD. The trim removed 4 bases at V and 5 bases at J, leaving 9 bases unmatched. CDR3 length equals 16 residues. The CDR3 region has the DNA TGTGCCACCAGTGAGGCGGACAGGGGGCTTAGGGACGAGCAGTACTTC. Its protein is CATSEADRGLRDEQYF.

The chain links TRBV19 to TRBJ2-2; 7 bases map to TRBD1. The CDR3 consists of 16 residues. CDR1 is LNHDA, CDR2 SQIVND, per germline (reference sequence). Trimming removed 5 bases from V and 1 base from J; junction bases left unmatched: 7. CDR3 region: CASSGPGQMNTGELFF. The CDR3 DNA reads TGTGCCAGTAGTGGACCGGGACAGATGAACACCGGGGAGCTGTTTTTT.

V gene TRBV6-5 combines with J gene TRBJ2-7; 9 bases line up with TRBD1. Germline V CDR1 and CDR2: MNHEY, SVGAGI. The CDR3 covers 15 residues. J lost 6 bases, V lost 0 bases, and 6 bases had no gene match. This chain's CDR3 is CASSYSGQGIGEQYF. CDR3 DNA: TGTGCCAGCAGTTACTCAGGACAGGGGATAGGCGAGCAGTACTTC.

This clone was observed once. This sample includes further DNA sequences coding for the same CDR3. This rearrangement joins TRBV7-9 to TRBJ2-7; a possible D gene is TRBD1 (6 bases). The V and J ends lost 5 bases and 0 bases respectively, with 8 bases between them. The CDR3 loop spans 13 amino acids. The germline V gene encodes CDR1 SEHNR and CDR2 FQNEAQ (reference sequence). The CDR3 bases are TGTGCCAGCAGCCTGGACAGCTCCTACGAGCAGTACTTC. This gives the protein CASSLDSSYEQYF.

The chain is built from TRBV7-8 and TRBJ1-4; 12 bases match TRBD1. The V gene end was trimmed by 5 bases and the J gene end by 7 bases; junction bases not matched to a gene: 5. Germline-derived CDR1 and CDR2 are SGHVS and FQNEAQ. CDR3 size: 15 residues. This CDR3 is CASSIGTGGIEKLFF. The CDR3 coding sequence is TGTGCCAGCAGCATCGGGACAGGGGGCATTGAAAAACTGTTTTTT.

The chain has TRBV2 and TRBJ2-2, with D perhaps TRBD1 (8 bases). V lost 11 bases to trimming and J lost 6 bases, with 19 bases between them. The CDR3 is 14 residues long. Germline V gives CDR1 SNHLY, CDR2 FYNNEI. The CDR3 region has the DNA TGTGCCGGTGACAGGGGACTATCGGCCGGGGAGCTGTTTTTT. Translated: CAGDRGLSAGELFF.

The rearrangement uses TRBV4-1 and TRBJ2-1; D might be TRBD2 (6 bases). Between the trimmed V and J ends, which lost 5 bases and 6 bases, there was a span of 14 bases. CDR1 is MGHRA and CDR2 is YSYEKL in the germline V gene. This CDR3 has 14 residues. The CDR3 coding sequence is TGCGCCAGCAGCTCCGGGGAGGACTTCAATGAGCAGTTCTTC. Translating it yields CASSSGEDFNEQFF.

The chain has TRBV19 and TRBJ1-2, with 8 bases fitting TRBD1. The V gene end was trimmed by 4 bases and the J gene end by 2 bases; junction bases not matched to a gene: 6. The CDR3 runs 15 residues. CDR1 and CDR2 from the germline V gene are LNHDA and SQIVND (reference sequence). CDR3 coding DNA: TGTGCCAGTAGTACCGAACAGGGGGTGAACTATGGCTACACCTTC. This codes for CASSTEQGVNYGYTF. The full variable domain, its missing parts supplied by reference TRBV19 and TRBJ1-2, is DGGITQSPKYLFRKEGQNVTLSCEQNLNHDAMYWYRQDPGQGLRLIYYSQIVNDFQKGDIAEGYSVSREKKESFPLTVTSAQKNPTAFYLCASSTEQGVNYGYTFGSGTRLTVV.

The V and J genes are TRBV5-1 and TRBJ2-2; 9 bases fit TRBD1. The CDR3 contains 15 residues. Germline values: CDR1 SGHRS, CDR2 YFSETQ. The junction had 5 bases not matched to a gene; V was cut back by 4 bases and J by 4 bases. The CDR3 nucleotides are TGCGCCAGCAGCACAGGACAGGGGATCACCGGGGAGCTGTTTTTT. The encoded protein is CASSTGQGITGELFF.

This clone was observed a few times. The chain combines TRBV29-1 with TRBJ2-2, with D maybe TRBD2 (6 bases). Trimming removed 7 bases from V and 3 bases from J, with 15 bases in between. There are 14 residues in the CDR3. Per germline, CDR1 SQVTM and CDR2 ANQGSEA. The CDR3: CSARGSGYTGELFF. CDR3 DNA sequence: TGCAGCGCCCGGGGTAGCGGATACACCGGGGAGCTGTTTTTT.

The chain uses TRBV9 and TRBJ1-1, with D maybe TRBD1 (5 bases). The germline gives CDR1 SGDLS, CDR2 YYNGEE. This CDR3 comprises 13 residues. Trimming took off 1 base at V and 5 bases at J, with 9 bases between the two ends. CDR3 region: CASSVSGVTEAFF. The CDR3 DNA reads TGTGCCAGCAGCGTATCGGGGGTGACTGAAGCTTTCTTT.

This sequence joins TRBV3-1 (or the pseudogene TRBV3-2) and TRBJ2-3, with TRBD2 matching 11 bases. The CDR3 loop spans 17 amino acids. Germline V gene lookup returns CDR1 LGHDT and CDR2 YNNKEL (reference sequence). With V trimmed by 5 bases and J by 3 bases, 10 bases remained unmatched. The CDR3: CASSSRLTSGTTDTQYF. CDR3 sequence (DNA): TGTGCCAGCAGCAGCCGCCTGACTAGCGGGACGACAGATACGCAGTATTTT.

The chain links TRBV29-1 to TRBJ2-7; D is ambiguous. Germline CDR1 and CDR2: SQVTM and ANQGSEA. The CDR3 is made up of 14 amino acids. Trimming took off 0 bases at V and 3 bases at J, with 12 bases between the two ends. In DNA form, the CDR3 reads TGCAGCGTTGAAGACCCCTCTTACAGCTACGAGCAGTACTTC. Translating it yields CSVEDPSYSYEQYF.

Concerning this clone: A read error is possible here, since a much larger clone lies one base away. The chain has TRBV2 and TRBJ2-5; no clear D. Germline V gene lookup returns CDR1 SNHLY and CDR2 FYNNEI. This CDR3 spans 11 amino acids. V dropped 3 bases and J dropped 5 bases, with 4 bases sitting between them. The DNA for the CDR3 is TGTGCCAGCAGTGACGGGGAGACCCAGTACTTC. It translates to CASSDGETQYF.

The chain has TRBV9 and TRBJ2-7; TRBD1 might be the D (5 bases). Germline V CDR1 and CDR2: SGDLS, YYNGEE. The CDR3 totals 14 residues. V was clipped by 0 bases and J by 4 bases, with 11 bases between them. CDR3 in DNA: TGTGCCAGCAGCGTAGGATTGGGGCAGTACGAGCAGTACTTC. It yields the protein CASSVGLGQYEQYF.

The gene calls are TRBV19 and TRBJ1-2; D unclear. Trimming removed 6 bases from V and 8 bases from J, with 13 bases in between. Germline V gene sequence: CDR1 LNHDA, CDR2 SQIVND (reference sequence). This CDR3 is 12 amino acids long. CDR3 DNA sequence: TGTGCCAGTAGCAACACAATGCGGGGCTACACCTTC. Its protein product is CASSNTMRGYTF.

The gene calls are TRBV27 and TRBJ2-1; 8 bases are a match to TRBD2. Germline loops: CDR1 MNHEY, CDR2 SMNVEV (reference sequence). The V and J ends lost 11 bases and 2 bases, in that order; junction bases with no gene match: 17. The CDR3 is 17 amino acids. The CDR3 DNA reads TGTGCCGCTCCCCGGGGGGCGGGAGGTCCAACCTACAATGAGCAGTTCTTC. Its translation: CAAPRGAGGPTYNEQFF.

The chain uses TRBV24-1 and TRBJ1-1; D unresolved. Trimming removed 4 bases at V and 1 base at J, with 12 bases between. The CDR3 has 15 amino acids. Germline CDR1 is KGHDR and CDR2 is SFDVKD. CDR3 in DNA: TGTGCCACCAGTGACGGGAGCGAGGGGAACACTGAAGCTTTCTTT. As protein: CATSDGSEGNTEAFF.

The V gene is TRBV2, the J gene TRBJ2-1, with D unresolved. The germline V gene has CDR1 SNHLY and CDR2 FYNNEI. CDR3 size: 17 residues. The V gene lost 6 bases and the J gene lost 6 bases, with 24 bases spanning the gap. CDR3 loop: CASRRVERHPPLNEQFF. CDR3 DNA: TGTGCCAGCAGGCGAGTCGAAAGACATCCGCCTCTCAATGAGCAGTTCTTC.

CDR3 sequence: CASSMWGEGTEAFF. The CDR3 DNA reads TGTGCCAGTAGTATGTGGGGGGAGGGGACTGAAGCTTTCTTT. The J gene is TRBJ1-1, the V gene TRBV19; a possible D gene is TRBD1 (5 bases). Per the germline V gene, CDR1 is LNHDA and CDR2 is SQIVND (reference sequence). With 3 bases removed from V and 5 bases from J, the gap between germline ends came to 13 bases. This CDR3 has 14 amino acids.

V usage is TRBV11-3 and J usage is TRBJ2-3, with 7 bases identical to TRBD2. The germline V gene has CDR1 SGHNT and CDR2 YENEEA. This CDR3 is built from 14 residues. J was trimmed by 2 bases and V by 4 bases; bases with no gene match: 3. CDR3 coding DNA: TGTGCCAGCAGCTCGAGCGGGAACACAGATACGCAGTATTTT. Amino acid sequence: CASSSSGNTDTQYF.

The rearrangement uses TRBV19 and TRBJ2-1, with D tentatively TRBD2 (6 bases). The germline CDR1 and CDR2 sequences are LNHDA and SQIVND (reference sequence). Trimming pared 4 bases from V and 2 bases from J, leaving 12 bases between. The CDR3 covers 15 residues. The CDR3 spells CASSRSGQAYNEQFF. The DNA for the CDR3 is TGTGCCAGTAGTAGGAGCGGGCAGGCCTACAATGAGCAGTTCTTC. Full variable domain (outside the CDR3, taken from reference TRBV19 and TRBJ2-1): DGGITQSPKYLFRKEGQNVTLSCEQNLNHDAMYWYRQDPGQGLRLIYYSQIVNDFQKGDIAEGYSVSREKKESFPLTVTSAQKNPTAFYLCASSRSGQAYNEQFFGPGTRLTVL.

V gene TRBV7-2 combines with J gene TRBJ2-7, with D uncertain. The V end was cut by 2 bases, the J end by 3 bases, with 8 bases between. CDR3 length equals 13 residues. Germline CDR1 SGHTA, CDR2 FQGNSA. The chain's CDR3 is CASSLIEDYEQYF. The CDR3 nucleotides are TGTGCCAGCAGCTTAATTGAGGACTACGAGCAGTACTTC.

The V gene is TRBV30, the J gene TRBJ2-3, with TRBD1 matching 8 bases. There are 14 residues in the CDR3. CDR1 and CDR2 (germline): GTSNPN, SVGIG (reference sequence). V was clipped by 4 bases and J by 2 bases; unmatched bases: 5. Here the CDR3 DNA reads TGTGCCTGGAACTACAGGGGGTTCACAGATACGCAGTATTTT. Translated, it gives CAWNYRGFTDTQYF.

The chain employs TRBV6-5 and TRBJ1-4, with 10 bases fitting TRBD1. Germline CDR1 is MNHEY and CDR2 is SVGAGI. J was trimmed by 0 bases and V by 6 bases; bases with no gene match: 1. The length of the CDR3 is 15 residues. CDR3 in amino acids: CASRDRGPTNEKLFF. The CDR3 nucleotides are TGTGCCAGCAGAGACAGGGGGCCAACTAATGAAAAACTGTTTTTT.

The genes are TRBV7-9 and TRBJ2-7, with 11 bases matching TRBD2. From germline, CDR1 is SEHNR and CDR2 FQNEAQ (reference sequence). Trimming at V came to 4 bases and at J to 6 bases, leaving 5 bases not matched to a gene. This CDR3 is built from 14 residues. The CDR3 region has the DNA TGTGCCAGCAGCTCTAGCGGGAGGCTTGTCGAGCAGTACTTC. It yields the protein CASSSSGRLVEQYF. The full variable domain, its missing parts supplied by reference TRBV7-9 and TRBJ2-7, is DTGVSQNPRHKITKRGQNVTFRCDPISEHNRLYWYRQTLGQGPEFLTYFQNEAQLEKSRLLSDRFSAERPKGSFSTLEIQRTEQGDSAMYLCASSSSGRLVEQYFGPGTRLTVT.

The gene calls are TRBV5-1 and TRBJ1-2; the match to TRBD1 covers 9 bases. With 0 bases clipped from V and 1 base from J, the junction kept 4 bases outside the gene matches. There are 16 residues in the CDR3. CDR1 and CDR2 (germline): SGHRS, YFSETQ. CDR3 DNA: TGCGCCAGCAGCTTGGAGGGGACAGGGAGTAACTATGGCTACACCTTC. Its protein product is CASSLEGTGSNYGYTF.

This chain joins TRBV7-2 and TRBJ2-1; 8 bases line up with TRBD2. The CDR3 has 17 residues. V lost 5 bases to trimming and J lost 7 bases; unmatched junction nucleotides: 16. CDR1 SGHTA and CDR2 FQGNSA come from the germline V gene. CDR3 sequence: CASSPYSRAGGKNEQFF. The CDR3 coding sequence is TGTGCCAGCAGCCCCTACTCTAGGGCGGGAGGCAAGAATGAGCAGTTCTTC.

The genes are TRBV9 and TRBJ2-1, with 12 positions matching TRBD2. CDR3 size: 16 residues. Unmatched junction bases numbered 9, after V lost 3 bases and J lost 8 bases. Germline CDR1 and CDR2: SGDLS and YYNGEE. The CDR3 sequence: CASSGASGRGLDEQFF. DNA for the CDR3: TGTGCCAGCAGCGGGGCTAGCGGGAGGGGACTGGATGAGCAGTTCTTC.

The V gene is TRBV5-1, the J gene TRBJ1-1; 8 nucleotides agree with TRBD1. Germline V gives CDR1 SGHRS, CDR2 YFSETQ. The V gene end was trimmed by 0 bases and the J gene end by 0 bases; junction bases not matched to a gene: 1. The CDR3 has 15 amino acids. The CDR3 loop reads CASSLAGQVNTEAFF. The CDR3 bases are TGCGCCAGCAGCTTGGCGGGACAGGTGAACACTGAAGCTTTCTTT.

V is TRBV5-1 and J is TRBJ1-2, with D perhaps matching TRBD1 (5 bases). This CDR3 region has 14 residues. CDR1 is SGHRS, CDR2 YFSETQ, per germline. V shed 0 bases and J shed 8 bases, with 14 bases lying between them. DNA of the CDR3: TGCGCCAGCAGCTTGGCAATGGAGGGGCAGGGCTACACCTTC. Amino acids: CASSLAMEGQGYTF.

The chain joins TRBV24-1 to TRBJ2-2; 7 bases line up with TRBD2. With V trimmed by 5 bases and J by 4 bases, 9 bases remained unmatched. The CDR3 spans 16 residues. Germline CDR1 and CDR2: KGHDR and SFDVKD. CDR3 sequence: CATSGPAGAGTGELFF. The CDR3 region has the DNA TGTGCCACCAGTGGCCCCGCGGGAGCTGGCACCGGGGAGCTGTTTTTT.